This TCR beta chain was sequenced during a study of identical twins. The CDR3 consists of 14 residues. Germline V lookup: CDR1 SQVTM, CDR2 ANQGSEA. Trimming cost V 3 bases and J 4 bases, with 15 bases left between them. In this sample, this clonotype turned up a few times. TCRdb called the 5' RACE reads again in MiXCR, with one record for every CDR3 protein. In the table there are roughly 350,000 distinct CDR3 sequences, roughly an eighth of which are singletons. The sample was also reused in another study, on yellow fever vaccine responses in identical twins.

The V gene is TRBV29-1, the J gene TRBJ1-2; D not certain. The receptor was isolated from a woman between 18 and 30 years old in good health. Material for sequencing was CD8+ T cells sorted from blood. Here the CDR3 DNA reads TGCAGCGTTGAGTGGGAGATCCGATCCTATGGCTACACCTTC. This codes for CSVEWEIRSYGYTF.